This T cell receptor beta chain was documented in a study of cytomegalovirus exposure and HLA in healthy donors. Study overall: A data release that came early held approximately 92 million unique TCRs from HLA-typed donors.

Regarding this clone: The antigen remains undetermined.

Whole-study results and caveats: Sequencing had likely introduced a cluster of highly shared sequence variants as an artifact. Association with HLA alleles at 0.05 false discovery rate was found for around 17,000 TCR beta sequences in a later analysis. Listed as cytomegalovirus-associated were roughly 180 TCR beta chains.

The PCR was carried out with 60 Vbeta primers and 13 Jbeta primers. Some clones are missing from TCRdb's copy, which holds only in-frame ones; the method was immunoSEQ multiplex PCR. The sample lists tens of thousands of clones, roughly 78% occurring once. The source of this sequence is a middle-aged woman in good health and CMV-seropositive. The sequenced sample consisted of PBMCs.

In DNA form, the CDR3 reads TGTGCCATCAGTGATGCGGGGGGCACCGGGGAGCTGTTTTTT. This sequence encodes CAISDAGGTGELFF. The chain couples TRBV10-3 to TRBJ2-2, with TRBD2 matching 8 bases. V trimming: 3 bases; J trimming: 4 bases; junction bases outside the gene matches: 1. This CDR3 is 14 amino acids long. Per germline, CDR1 ENHRY and CDR2 SYGVKD.